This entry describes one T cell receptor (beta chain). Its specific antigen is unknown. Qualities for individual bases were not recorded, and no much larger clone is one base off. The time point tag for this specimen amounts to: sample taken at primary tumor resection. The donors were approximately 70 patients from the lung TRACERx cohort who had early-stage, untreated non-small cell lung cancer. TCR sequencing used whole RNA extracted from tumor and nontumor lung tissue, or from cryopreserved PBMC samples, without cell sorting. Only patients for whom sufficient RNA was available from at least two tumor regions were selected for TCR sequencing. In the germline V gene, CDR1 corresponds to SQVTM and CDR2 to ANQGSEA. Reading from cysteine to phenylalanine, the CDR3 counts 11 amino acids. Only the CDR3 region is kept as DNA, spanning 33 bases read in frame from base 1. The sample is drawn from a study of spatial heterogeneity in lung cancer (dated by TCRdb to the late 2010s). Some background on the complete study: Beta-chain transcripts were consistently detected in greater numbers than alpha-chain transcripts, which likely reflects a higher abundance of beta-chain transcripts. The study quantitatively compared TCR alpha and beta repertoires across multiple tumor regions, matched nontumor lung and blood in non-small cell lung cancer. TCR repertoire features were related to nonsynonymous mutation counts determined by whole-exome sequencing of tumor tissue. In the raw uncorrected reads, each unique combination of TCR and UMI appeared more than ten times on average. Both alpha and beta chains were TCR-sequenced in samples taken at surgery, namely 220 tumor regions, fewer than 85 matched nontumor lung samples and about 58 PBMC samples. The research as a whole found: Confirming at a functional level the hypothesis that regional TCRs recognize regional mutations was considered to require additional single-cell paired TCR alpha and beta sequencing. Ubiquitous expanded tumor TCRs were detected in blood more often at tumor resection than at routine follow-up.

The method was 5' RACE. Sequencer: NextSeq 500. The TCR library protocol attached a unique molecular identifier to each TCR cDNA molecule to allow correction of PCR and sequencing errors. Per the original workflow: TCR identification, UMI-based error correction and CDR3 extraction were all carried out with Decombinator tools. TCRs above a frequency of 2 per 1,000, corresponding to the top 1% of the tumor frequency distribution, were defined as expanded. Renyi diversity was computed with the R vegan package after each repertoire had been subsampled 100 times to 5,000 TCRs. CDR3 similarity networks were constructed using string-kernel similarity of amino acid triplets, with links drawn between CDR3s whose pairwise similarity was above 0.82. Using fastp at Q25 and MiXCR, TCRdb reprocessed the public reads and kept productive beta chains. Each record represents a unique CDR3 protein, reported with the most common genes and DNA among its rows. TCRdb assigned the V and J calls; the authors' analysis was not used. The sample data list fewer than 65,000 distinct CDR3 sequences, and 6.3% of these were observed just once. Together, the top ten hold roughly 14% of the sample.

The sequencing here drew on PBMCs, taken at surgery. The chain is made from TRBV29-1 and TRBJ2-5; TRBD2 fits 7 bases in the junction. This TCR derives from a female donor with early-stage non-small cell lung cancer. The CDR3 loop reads CRVGREETQYF. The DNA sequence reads TGCAGGGTGGGGCGGGAGGAGACCCAGTACTTC.